This T cell receptor beta chain was observed in a study of T-cell reconstitution after alpha-beta-depleted transplantation in children. Findings and limits, study-wide: Surviving recipient T cells and thymic progenitors produced the high day-60 TCRbeta diversity seen in some patients. Counts and diversity of T cells one year after transplant came mostly from newly produced T cells. Where alpha-beta T cells came from about two months after transplant was reportedly several hundred expanded graft clones.

TCRbeta library preparation incorporated unique molecular identifiers. Using its own MiXCR run on the PCR reads, TCRdb lists one record per CDR3 protein. The table lists some 830,000 distinct CDR3 sequences, 15% to 20% of them singletons, with roughly 4.8% in the top ten. CDR1 is MNHEY and CDR2 is SVGEGT in the germline V gene. The CDR3 spans 15 residues. Between the trimmed V and J ends, which lost 3 bases and 0 bases, there was a span of 12 bases. In the case of this clonotype: Its antigen is unknown.

The sample in question was PBMCs, mostly from graft donor cells, obtained 360 days after TCRalphabeta/CD19-depleted stem cell transplant. V is TRBV6-2 or TRBV6-3 and J is TRBJ2-7; perhaps D is TRBD1 or TRBD2 (5 bases each). The clonotype originates from a male patient between 10 and 17 years old who had a stem cell transplant for acute lymphoblastic leukemia, so the T cells may come from the graft donor. CDR3 bases: TGTGCCAGCAGTTATGCCGGGACGGTCTCCTACGAGCAGTACTTC. Amino acids: CASSYAGTVSYEQYF.